A single TCR beta chain is shown here with its context. Its cognate antigen has yet to be identified. No much larger clone is present one base from it, and per-base qualities are unavailable. This sample is part of a study of OX40 agonist ivuxolimab in advanced cancers. In terms of the full investigation: The costimulatory receptor OX40 (CD134) was targeted by ivuxolimab, a fully human IgG2 agonistic monoclonal antibody. Intravenous ivuxolimab was administered to patients every 2 weeks at six dose levels: 0.01, 0.1, 0.3, 1.5, 3 and 10 mg/kg. Of the approximately 50 dose-escalation patients, hepatocellular carcinoma was present in approximately 20, melanoma in approximately 15, renal cell carcinoma in 9 and head and neck cancer in 9. A male proportion of roughly 80% and a mean age of 60 years, ranging from about 23 to 90, were recorded for the dose-escalation cohort. Prior anti-PD-1, anti-PD-L1 or anti-CTLA-4 therapy was permitted, and checkpoint inhibitors had been received by approximately 39% of dose-escalation patients. Partial responses occurred in three dose-escalation patients, of whom one had hepatocellular carcinoma and two had cutaneous melanoma. The point of sequencing TCRbeta in the periphery was to test whether ivuxolimab changed TCR sequence diversity and drove clonal T-cell expansion. The paper covers the monotherapy dose-escalation part of the phase I ivuxolimab trial, which included N ≈ 54 patients. Study-wide findings and limitations: At doses from 0.1 to 3.0 mg/kg, clonal expansion was seen in both CD4+ and CD8+ blood T cells between baseline and week 6. In partial responders in the 0.1-3.0 mg/kg groups, normalized peripheral clonal expansion was found to be among the lowest, especially among CD8+ T cells. On average, CD8+ T cells showed more expanded clones than CD4+ T cells after ivuxolimab. Low levels of normalized T-cell clonal expansion were also seen in some nonresponding patients. The antigen specificity of the clonally expanded peripheral T cells was not determined.

Counted from cysteine to phenylalanine, this CDR3 has 19 amino acids. The retained sequence is limited to the CDR3, 57 bases, with the frame set at the first base. The germline V gene (reference sequence) yields SEHNR for CDR1 and FQNEAQ for CDR2. For this chain, trimming is 5 bases at the V end and 5 bases at the J end, and the number of junction bases without a gene match is 19. Genomic DNA was isolated from the sorted cells so that the TCRbeta CDR3 region could be sequenced. The immunoSEQ Assay was used for sequencing of TCRbeta CDR3 regions. Not all clones reach the TCRdb copy of this immuneACCESS table, which keeps in-frame sequences only. Checked studies attribute under half of the gap to unresolved V genes and leave the rest unexplained. Counted in this sample were around 20,000 clones; over 75% of them appeared once. In total, the top ten clones hold 30% of the sample. Patients with a history of autoimmune disease or receiving systemic immunosuppression were excluded from the trial. In every dose cohort, peripheral blood was drawn for TCR sequencing at baseline, cycle 4 day 1, and cycle 7 day 1. Samples came from an open-label, multicenter, first-in-human phase I dose-escalation trial of ivuxolimab. Adults with locally advanced or metastatic melanoma, renal cell, hepatocellular, or head and neck squamous cell carcinoma were enrolled in the trial. Before TCR sequencing, CD4+ T cells and CD8+ T cells were sorted from peripheral blood as separate populations.

The receptor's source is an adult with an advanced solid tumor such as melanoma, head and neck, liver or kidney cancer. The chain joins TRBV7-9 to TRBJ2-1; 9 central bases correspond to TRBD1. The material was CD4+ or CD8+ T cells sorted from blood, obtained in a trial of the OX40 agonist ivuxolimab. The CDR3 corresponds to CASSPSLLFRQGGHNEQFF. The base sequence is TGTGCCAGCAGCCCTAGCTTATTGTTCCGACAGGGGGGTCACAATGAGCAGTTCTTC.